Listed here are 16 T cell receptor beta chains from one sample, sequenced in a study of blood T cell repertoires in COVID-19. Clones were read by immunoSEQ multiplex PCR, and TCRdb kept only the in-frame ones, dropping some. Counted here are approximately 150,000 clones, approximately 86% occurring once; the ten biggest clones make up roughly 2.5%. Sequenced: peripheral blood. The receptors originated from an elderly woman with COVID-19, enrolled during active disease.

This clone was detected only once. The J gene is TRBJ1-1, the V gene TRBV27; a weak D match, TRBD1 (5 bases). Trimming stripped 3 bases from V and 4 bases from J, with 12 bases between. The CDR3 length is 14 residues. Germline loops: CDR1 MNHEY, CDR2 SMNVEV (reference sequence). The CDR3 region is CASSFLQGSTEAFF. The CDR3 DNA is TGTGCCAGCAGTTTCCTTCAGGGAAGCACTGAAGCTTTCTTT.

The chain's CDR3 is CATSRGTDSTDTQYF. The CDR3, as DNA: TGTGCCACCAGTCGGGGTACAGACAGCACAGATACGCAGTATTTT. This chain uses TRBV24-1 with TRBJ2-3, with a weak D call TRBD2 (5 bases). V was clipped by 6 bases and J by 0 bases, with 12 bases between them. The CDR3 runs to 15 residues. CDR1 and CDR2 from the germline V gene are KGHDR and SFDVKD.

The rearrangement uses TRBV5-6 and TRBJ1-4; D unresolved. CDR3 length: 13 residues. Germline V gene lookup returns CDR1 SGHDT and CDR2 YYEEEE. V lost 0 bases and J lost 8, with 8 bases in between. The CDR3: CASSLVSEEKLFF. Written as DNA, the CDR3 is TGTGCCAGCAGCTTGGTTTCGGAGGAAAAACTGTTTTTT.

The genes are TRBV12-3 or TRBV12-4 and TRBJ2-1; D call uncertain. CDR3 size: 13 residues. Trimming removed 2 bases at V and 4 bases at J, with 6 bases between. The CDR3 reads CASSLRLYNEQFF. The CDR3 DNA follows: TGTGCCAGCAGTTTAAGACTTTACAATGAGCAGTTCTTC.

CDR3 sequence (DNA): TGTGCCAGCTCACTCATTACAGGGTTCACGGAGACCCAGTACTTC. Its translation: CASSLITGFTETQYF. The chain links TRBV18 to TRBJ2-5; D is perhaps TRBD1 (6 bases). CDR1 is KGHSH, CDR2 LQKENI, per germline. V was shortened by 4 bases and J by 5 bases, with 17 bases between the two germline ends. The CDR3 has 15 residues.

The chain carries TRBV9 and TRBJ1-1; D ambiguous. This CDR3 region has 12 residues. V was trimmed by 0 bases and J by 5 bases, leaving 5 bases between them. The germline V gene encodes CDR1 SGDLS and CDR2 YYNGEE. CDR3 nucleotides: TGTGCCAGCAGCGTAGGAGGTACTGAAGCTTTCTTT. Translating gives CASSVGGTEAFF.

This chain's CDR3 is CASSLAGQGAFWTGANVLTF. The CDR3 nucleotides are TGTGCCAGCAGCCTAGCAGGACAGGGGGCGTTTTGGACTGGGGCCAACGTCCTGACTTTC. The chain combines TRBV6-6 with TRBJ2-6, with 11 positions matching TRBD1. The CDR3 covers 20 residues. J lost 2 bases, V lost 6 bases, and 15 bases had no gene match. Germline values: CDR1 MNHNY, CDR2 SVGAGI (reference sequence).

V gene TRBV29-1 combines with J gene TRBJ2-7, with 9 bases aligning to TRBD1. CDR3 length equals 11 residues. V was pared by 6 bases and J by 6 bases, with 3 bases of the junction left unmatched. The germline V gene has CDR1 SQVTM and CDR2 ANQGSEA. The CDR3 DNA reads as TGCAGCGTGGCACAGGGGGCCGAGCAGTACTTC. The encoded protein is CSVAQGAEQYF.

CDR3 DNA: TGTGCCAGCAGTGAATGGGGGCTGAAAGGAGCTTTCTTT. Translated, it gives CASSEWGLKGAFF. The chain uses TRBV6-1 and TRBJ1-1; weak D call: TRBD1 (6 bases). Trimming took off 2 bases at V and 10 bases at J, with 14 bases between the two ends. Germline values: CDR1 MNHNS, CDR2 SASEGT. The CDR3 runs to 13 residues.

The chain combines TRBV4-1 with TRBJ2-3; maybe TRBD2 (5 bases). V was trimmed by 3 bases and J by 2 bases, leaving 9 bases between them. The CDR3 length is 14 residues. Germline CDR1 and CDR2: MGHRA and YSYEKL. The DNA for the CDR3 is TGCGCCAGCAGCCACGGACTTACCACAGATACGCAGTATTTT. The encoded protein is CASSHGLTTDTQYF.

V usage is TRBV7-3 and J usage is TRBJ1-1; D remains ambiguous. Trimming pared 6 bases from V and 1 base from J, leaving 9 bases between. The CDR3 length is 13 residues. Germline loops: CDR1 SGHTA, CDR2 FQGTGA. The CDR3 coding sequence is TGTGCCAGCAGTCAGGTACCGAACACTGAAGCTTTCTTT. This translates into CASSQVPNTEAFF.

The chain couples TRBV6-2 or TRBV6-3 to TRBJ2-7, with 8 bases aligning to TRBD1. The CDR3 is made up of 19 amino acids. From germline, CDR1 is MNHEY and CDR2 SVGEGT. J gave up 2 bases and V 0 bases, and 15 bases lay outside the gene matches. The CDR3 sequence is CASSYSIGQGGTSTYEQYF. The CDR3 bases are TGTGCCAGCAGTTACTCGATCGGACAGGGTGGGACCTCAACCTACGAGCAGTACTTC.

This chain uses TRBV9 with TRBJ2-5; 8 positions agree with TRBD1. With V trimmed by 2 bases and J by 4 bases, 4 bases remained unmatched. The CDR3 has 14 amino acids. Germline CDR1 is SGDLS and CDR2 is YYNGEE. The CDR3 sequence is CASSVTGGTETQYF. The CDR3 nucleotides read TGTGCCAGCAGCGTCACAGGGGGGACAGAGACCCAGTACTTC.

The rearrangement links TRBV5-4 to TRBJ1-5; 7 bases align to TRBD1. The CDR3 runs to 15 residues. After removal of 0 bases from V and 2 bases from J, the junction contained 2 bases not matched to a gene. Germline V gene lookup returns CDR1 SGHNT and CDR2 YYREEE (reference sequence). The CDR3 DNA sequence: TGTGCCAGCAGCTTGGCCGGGACAGGCAATCAGCCCCAGCATTTT. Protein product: CASSLAGTGNQPQHF.

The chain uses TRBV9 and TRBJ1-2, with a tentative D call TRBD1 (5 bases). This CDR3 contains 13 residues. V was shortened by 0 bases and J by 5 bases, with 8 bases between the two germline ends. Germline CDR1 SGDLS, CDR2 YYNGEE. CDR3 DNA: TGTGCCAGCAGCGTAGGGAAGGGGTATGGCTACACCTTC. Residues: CASSVGKGYGYTF.

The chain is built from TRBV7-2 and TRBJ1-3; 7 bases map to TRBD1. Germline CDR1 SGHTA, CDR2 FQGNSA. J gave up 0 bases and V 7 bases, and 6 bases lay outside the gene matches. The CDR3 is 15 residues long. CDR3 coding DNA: TGTGCCAGCACTCCAGGGGGGACCTCTGGAAACACCATATATTTT. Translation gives CASTPGGTSGNTIYF.